These 28 T cell receptor beta chains share one sample of origin, sequenced in a study of blood T cell repertoires in COVID-19. Here immunoSEQ multiplex PCR was the method, and the copy in TCRdb shows in-frame clones only, minus some. The sample shows around 340,000 clones, around 80% of them seen only once. Sequences were obtained from peripheral blood. The source of these receptors is a man aged 25-45 years with active or convalescent COVID-19.

The chain has TRBV2 and TRBJ2-3; 9 nucleotides align to TRBD1. J was trimmed by 1 base and V by 2 bases; bases with no gene match: 4. Per the germline V gene, CDR1 is SNHLY and CDR2 is FYNNEI. CDR3 size: 16 residues. Here the CDR3 reads CASSESRDRGTDTQYF. The CDR3 nucleotides are TGTGCCAGCAGTGAATCTCGGGACAGGGGCACAGATACGCAGTATTTT.

The V gene is TRBV7-3, the J gene TRBJ2-3; TRBD2 matches 14 bases. CDR3 length equals 16 residues. V was clipped by 5 bases and J by 5 bases; unmatched bases: 6. Germline V gives CDR1 SGHTA, CDR2 FQGTGA. The CDR3 protein is CASSLRLAGGQDTQYF. The DNA of the CDR3 is TGTGCCAGCAGCCTAAGACTAGCGGGAGGGCAAGATACGCAGTATTTT.

This chain uses TRBV7-3 with TRBJ1-1; a possible D gene is TRBD1 (5 bases). Germline V lookup: CDR1 SGHTA, CDR2 FQGTGA. CDR3 size: 14 residues. V lost 5 bases, J lost 5 bases, and 15 bases lay in between. The CDR3, as DNA: TGTGCCAGCAGCGGCCTAGGGGCAGAGACTGAAGCTTTCTTT. It codes for CASSGLGAETEAFF.

This chain joins TRBV19 and TRBJ1-1, with 7 bases lining up with TRBD1. This CDR3 region has 16 residues. Trimming cost V 6 bases and J 1 base; bases outside gene matches: 11. Germline V CDR1 and CDR2: LNHDA, SQIVND (reference sequence). For the CDR3, the DNA is TGTGCCAGTAGCCACCTTCCGGGACAGAGGAACACTGAAGCTTTCTTT. It encodes CASSHLPGQRNTEAFF. Looking up the rest from reference TRBV19 and TRBJ1-1 gives the full variable domain: DGGITQSPKYLFRKEGQNVTLSCEQNLNHDAMYWYRQDPGQGLRLIYYSQIVNDFQKGDIAEGYSVSREKKESFPLTVTSAQKNPTAFYLCASSHLPGQRNTEAFFGQGTRLTVV.

The chain joins TRBV11-2 to TRBJ1-1, with D uncertain. Germline V gives CDR1 SGHAT, CDR2 FQNNGV. V dropped 3 bases and J dropped 1 base, with 21 bases sitting between them. The CDR3 contains 18 residues. In DNA form, the CDR3 reads TGTGCCAGCAGCTTGGCCCCCCCTACTCAGGTAAAGAACACTGAAGCTTTCTTT. Residues: CASSLAPPTQVKNTEAFF.

The rearrangement links TRBV28 to TRBJ1-6; weak D call: TRBD1 (6 bases). The germline gives CDR1 MDHEN, CDR2 SYDVKM. This CDR3 is 17 amino acids long. The germline V and J ends were trimmed by 6 bases and 2 bases, with 17 bases remaining between them. CDR3 DNA: TGTGCCAGCAGAAACCTTCTCAGGGGTACCTATAATTCACCCCTCCACTTT. This gives the protein CASRNLLRGTYNSPLHF.

The CDR3 is CASSFGQDNYGYTF. The CDR3 nucleotides are TGTGCCAGCAGCTTTGGACAGGATAACTATGGCTACACCTTC. V usage is TRBV7-3 and J usage is TRBJ1-2; 7 bases match TRBD1. The CDR3 extends over 14 amino acids. Germline V CDR1 and CDR2: SGHTA, FQGTGA. V trimming: 3 bases; J trimming: 1 base; junction bases outside the gene matches: 2.

The chain has TRBV30 and TRBJ2-3, with no clear D. CDR1 and CDR2 (germline): GTSNPN, SVGIG (reference sequence). V lost 2 bases and J 4 bases, leaving 7 bases between the germline ends. The CDR3 is 12 amino acids. DNA for the CDR3: TGTGCCTGGAGTAATTCCGCAGATACGCAGTATTTT. Its translation is CAWSNSADTQYF.

The V gene is TRBV6-2 or TRBV6-3, the J gene TRBJ2-2; 9 bases match TRBD2. The CDR3 sequence is 15 residues long. Per the germline V gene, CDR1 is MNHEY and CDR2 is SVGEGT. The V gene end was trimmed by 5 bases and the J gene end by 0 bases; junction bases not matched to a gene: 1. The DNA of the CDR3 is TGTGCCAGCAGTATAGCGGGGGCGAACACCGGGGAGCTGTTTTTT. It translates to CASSIAGANTGELFF.

The chain combines TRBV4-2 with TRBJ1-5; a weak D match, TRBD1 (5 bases). The CDR3 totals 14 residues. The germline V and J ends were trimmed by 0 bases and 10 bases, with 13 bases remaining between them. Germline V gene data show CDR1 as LGHNA and CDR2 as YNFKEQ. The CDR3 DNA reads TGTGCCAGCAGCCAAGATACACAGGAGTTACCCCAGCATTTT. Its protein product is CASSQDTQELPQHF.

V gene TRBV5-4 combines with J gene TRBJ1-2; 9 bases match TRBD1. V was pared by 4 bases and J by 12 bases, with 4 bases of the junction left unmatched. Germline lookup yields CDR1 SGHNT and CDR2 YYREEE (reference sequence). This CDR3 spans 11 amino acids. The CDR3 is CASSVQGAHTF. The CDR3 DNA sequence: TGTGCCAGCAGCGTACAGGGGGCTCACACCTTC.

The chain joins TRBV5-1 to TRBJ1-3; the match to TRBD1 covers 9 bases. The trim removed 2 bases at V and 4 bases at J, leaving 4 bases unmatched. Germline assignment: CDR1 SGHRS and CDR2 YFSETQ. CDR3 length equals 15 residues. The CDR3 sequence is CASSLTGGEGNTIYF. The DNA for the CDR3 is TGCGCCAGCAGCTTAACAGGGGGCGAAGGAAACACCATATATTTT.

This clone was recorded a few times. V is TRBV9 and J is TRBJ2-5; a weak D match, TRBD2 (5 bases). V shed 3 bases and J shed 7 bases, with 10 bases lying between them. Looked up from germline, CDR1 is SGDLS and CDR2 is YYNGEE. The length of the CDR3 is 12 residues. The CDR3 here is CASSAPRGTQYF. The CDR3, as DNA: TGTGCCAGCAGCGCTCCTCGGGGGACCCAGTACTTC.

The chain recombines TRBV12-5 with TRBJ1-1, with D perhaps TRBD1 (5 bases). V lost 2 bases and J 0 bases, leaving 13 bases between the germline ends. Germline V CDR1 and CDR2: LGHNT, FRNRAP. This CDR3 has 16 amino acids. The CDR3 sequence is CASGLYATDMNTEAFF. The DNA of the CDR3 is TGTGCTAGTGGTTTGTATGCGACAGACATGAACACTGAAGCTTTCTTT. The full variable domain, with the rest looked up from reference TRBV12-5 and TRBJ1-1, is DARVTQTPRHKVTEMGQEVTMRCQPILGHNTVFWYRQTMMQGLELLAYFRNRAPLDDSGMPKDRFSAEMPDATLATLKIQPSEPRDSAVYFCASGLYATDMNTEAFFGQGTRLTVV.

The V gene is TRBV4-2, the J gene TRBJ2-2; 9 bases map to TRBD1. CDR1 is LGHNA and CDR2 is YNFKEQ in the germline V gene. The CDR3 has 15 residues. Trimming at V came to 6 bases and at J to 0 bases, leaving 2 bases not matched to a gene. Here the CDR3 DNA reads TGTGCCAGCAGGGGACAGGGCACGAACACCGGGGAGCTGTTTTTT. This translates into CASRGQGTNTGELFF.

The chain couples TRBV5-1 to TRBJ2-1; D might be TRBD2 (6 bases). This CDR3 is 15 amino acids long. CDR1 is SGHRS and CDR2 is YFSETQ in the germline V gene. The V end was cut by 5 bases, the J end by 0 bases, with 12 bases between. The CDR3 here is CASRRLASSYNEQFF. CDR3 nucleotide sequence: TGCGCCAGCAGAAGGCTAGCGTCCTCCTACAATGAGCAGTTCTTC.

CDR3 sequence (DNA): TGCAGCGTTGATACAAACAGTCAAGAGACCCAGTACTTC. Translating gives CSVDTNSQETQYF. V and J are TRBV29-1 and TRBJ2-5; D is unclear. V lost 3 bases, J lost 2 bases, and 10 bases lay in between. Germline V gene sequence: CDR1 SQVTM, CDR2 ANQGSEA. This CDR3 region has 13 residues.

This clone was counted once. This chain uses TRBV5-6 with TRBJ1-2; D is perhaps TRBD1 (6 bases). Germline V gene lookup returns CDR1 SGHDT and CDR2 YYEEEE. The CDR3 is made up of 13 amino acids. Deletions cut 4 bases from V and 7 bases from J, with 14 bases between. The CDR3 DNA is TGTGCCAGCAGCCCCTGGACAGTGGGTGGCTACACCTTC. Amino acid sequence: CASSPWTVGGYTF.

The chain couples TRBV19 to TRBJ2-5; TRBD2 matches at 8 bases. This CDR3 comprises 13 residues. With 4 bases clipped from V and 5 bases from J, the junction kept 3 bases outside the gene matches. Germline lookup yields CDR1 LNHDA and CDR2 SQIVND (reference sequence). Here the CDR3 reads CASSTQREETQYF. The CDR3 coding sequence is TGTGCCAGTAGTACCCAGCGGGAGGAGACCCAGTACTTC.

The chain employs TRBV7-2 and TRBJ1-5; tentatively, D is TRBD1 (5 bases). The V gene lost 3 bases and the J gene lost 2 bases, with 8 bases spanning the gap. Germline CDR1 is SGHTA and CDR2 is FQGNSA. CDR3 length equals 14 residues. DNA for the CDR3: TGTGCCAGCAGCTTCACAGGCCGCAATCAGCCCCAGCATTTT. This encodes CASSFTGRNQPQHF.

This clone showed up just once. The chain has TRBV3-1 (or the pseudogene TRBV3-2) and TRBJ1-1; D might be TRBD1 (5 bases). Germline V lookup: CDR1 LGHDT, CDR2 YNNKEL (reference sequence). Trimming took off 0 bases at V and 7 bases at J, with 15 bases between the two ends. The CDR3 runs to 15 residues. The CDR3 spells CASSQDRRGVNEAFF. The CDR3 DNA reads as TGTGCCAGCAGCCAAGACCGGCGGGGGGTCAATGAAGCTTTCTTT.

The gene calls are TRBV24-1 and TRBJ1-5; unclear D gene. Per germline, CDR1 KGHDR and CDR2 SFDVKD. The CDR3 is 12 residues long. The V and J ends lost 7 bases and 0 bases respectively, with 3 bases between them. CDR3 nucleotide sequence: TGTGCCACCAGCTATAGCAATCAGCCCCAGCATTTT. Translating gives CATSYSNQPQHF.

The V call is TRBV18, the J call TRBJ2-7; TRBD2 matches at 8 bases. The CDR3 contains 17 residues. Germline V gives CDR1 KGHSH, CDR2 LQKENI. Trimming removed 3 bases from V and 3 bases from J; junction bases left unmatched: 13. This CDR3 reads CASSPSSAGVVGYEQYF. In nucleotides, the CDR3 is TGTGCCAGCTCACCGAGCTCAGCGGGAGTTGTCGGCTACGAGCAGTACTTC.

This clone was counted at least ten times. The genes are TRBV13 and TRBJ2-1, with 9 bases lining up with TRBD2. V shed 6 bases and J 4 bases; nucleotides not matched to a gene: 7. Germline loops: CDR1 PRHDT, CDR2 FYEKMQ (reference sequence). The CDR3 sequence is 15 residues long. CDR3: CASSKSGGPYNEQFF. Written as DNA, the CDR3 is TGTGCCAGCAGTAAAAGCGGGGGGCCATACAATGAGCAGTTCTTC. Together with reference TRBV13 and TRBJ2-1, the CDR3 gives the full variable domain: AAGVIQSPRHLIKEKRETATLKCYPIPRHDTVYWYQQGPGQDPQFLISFYEKMQSDKGSIPDRFSAQQFSDYHSELNMSSLELGDSALYFCASSKSGGPYNEQFFGPGTRLTVL.

The chain uses TRBV7-9 and TRBJ2-2, with D perhaps matching TRBD2 (6 bases). There are 17 residues in the CDR3. Germline V CDR1 and CDR2: SEHNR, FQNEAQ (reference sequence). V lost 4 bases, J lost 2 bases, and 17 bases lay in between. This CDR3 is CASSSPSDGDNTGELFF. The CDR3 DNA sequence: TGTGCCAGCAGCTCCCCTAGCGACGGGGACAACACCGGGGAGCTGTTTTTT.

This clone has at least ten counts. The J gene is TRBJ2-4, the V gene TRBV7-2; TRBD2 agrees at 12 bases. The trim removed 5 bases at V and 7 bases at J, leaving 12 bases unmatched. The CDR3 has 17 amino acids. Germline CDR1 is SGHTA and CDR2 is FQGNSA. In DNA, the CDR3 is TGTGCCAGCAGCGACACTCCTAGCGGGAGGGTGGGGAACATTCAGTACTTC. It translates to CASSDTPSGRVGNIQYF.

The chain combines TRBV21-1 with TRBJ2-3; the D segment call TRBD1 is taken from the table without a DNA check. TRBV21-1 is a recognized pseudogene. The CDR3 covers 18 residues. Here the CDR3 reads CASSRTLDRGQFTDTQYF. The CDR3 bases are TGTGCCAGCAGCAGAACACTTGACAGGGGGCAATTCACAGATACGCAGTATTTT.

This chain connects TRBV18 to TRBJ2-3; no reliable D call. This CDR3 region has 14 residues. V lost 3 bases and J 6 bases, leaving 13 bases between the germline ends. The germline V gene has CDR1 KGHSH and CDR2 LQKENI. This chain's CDR3 is CASSPLAPPDTQYF. The CDR3 DNA follows: TGTGCCAGCTCACCCCTGGCCCCACCTGATACGCAGTATTTT.